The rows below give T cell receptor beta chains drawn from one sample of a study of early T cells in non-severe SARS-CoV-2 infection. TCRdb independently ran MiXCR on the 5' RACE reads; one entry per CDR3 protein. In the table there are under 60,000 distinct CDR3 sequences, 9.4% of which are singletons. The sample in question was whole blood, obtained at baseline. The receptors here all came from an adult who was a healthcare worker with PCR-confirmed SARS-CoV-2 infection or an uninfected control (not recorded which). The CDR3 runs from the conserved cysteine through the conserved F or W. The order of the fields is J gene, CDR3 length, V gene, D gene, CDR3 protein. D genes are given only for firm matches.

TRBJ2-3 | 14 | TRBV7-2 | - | CASSERAYTDTQYF
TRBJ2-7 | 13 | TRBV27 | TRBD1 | CASSGGQGYEQYF
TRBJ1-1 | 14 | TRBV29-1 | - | CSVRGHALNTEAFF
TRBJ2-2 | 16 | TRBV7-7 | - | CASSLGSGANTGELFF
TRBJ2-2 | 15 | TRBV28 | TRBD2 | CASSLSGSGTGELFF
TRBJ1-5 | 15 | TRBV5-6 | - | CASSVYRELSQPQHF
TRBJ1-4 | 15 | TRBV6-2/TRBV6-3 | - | CASSLYPGVNEKLFF
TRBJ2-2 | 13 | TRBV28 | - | CASPSPNTGELFF
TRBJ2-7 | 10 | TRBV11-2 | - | CASSPLEQYF
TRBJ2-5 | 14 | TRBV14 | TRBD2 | CASSQDRGGKTQYF
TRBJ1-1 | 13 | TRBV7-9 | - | CASSYIGGTEAFF
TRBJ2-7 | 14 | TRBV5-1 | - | CASSLLARSYEQYF
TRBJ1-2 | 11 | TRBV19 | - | CASTDTYGYTF
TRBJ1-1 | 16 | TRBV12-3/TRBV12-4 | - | CASSPRPWTVNTEAFF
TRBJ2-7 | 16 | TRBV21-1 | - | CASSKGSGGFTYEQYF
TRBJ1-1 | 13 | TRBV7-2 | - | CASSYTGIAEAFF
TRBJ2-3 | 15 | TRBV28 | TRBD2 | CASRYILAATDTQYF
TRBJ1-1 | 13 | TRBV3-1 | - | CASSQAENTEAFF
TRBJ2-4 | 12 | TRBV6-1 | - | CASRGTLNIQYF
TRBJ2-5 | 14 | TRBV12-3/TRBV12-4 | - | CASSIRDFQETQYF
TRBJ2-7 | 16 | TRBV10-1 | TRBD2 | CASSRTGSGGSYEQYF
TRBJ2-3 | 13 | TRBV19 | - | CASSIVGADTQYF
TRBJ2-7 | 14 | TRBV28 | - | CASSWGVPSRQQYF
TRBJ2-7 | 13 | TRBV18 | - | CASSSDSSYEQYF
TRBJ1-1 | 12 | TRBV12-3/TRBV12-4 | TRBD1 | CATGQGVTEAFF
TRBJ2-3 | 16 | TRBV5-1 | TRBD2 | CASSLGYGGSTDTQYF
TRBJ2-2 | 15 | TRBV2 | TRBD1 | CASSRDSGDTGELFF
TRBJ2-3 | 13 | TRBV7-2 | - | CASTQSYTDTQYF
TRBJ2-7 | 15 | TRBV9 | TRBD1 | CASSGGQGSSHEQYF
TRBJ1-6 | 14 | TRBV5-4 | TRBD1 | CASSRGQGNSPLHF
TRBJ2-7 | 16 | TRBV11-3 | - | CASSPTTFRYAYEQYF
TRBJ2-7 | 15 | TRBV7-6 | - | CASSLEVDSNYEQYF
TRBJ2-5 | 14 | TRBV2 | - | CASSDGTYQETQYF
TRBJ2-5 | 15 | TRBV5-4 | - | CASRRGQGAGETQYF
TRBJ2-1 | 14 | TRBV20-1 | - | CSARAGGTPNEQFF
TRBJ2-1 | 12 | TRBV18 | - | CASSSGEGEQFF
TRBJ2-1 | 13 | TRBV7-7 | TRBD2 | CASSPSGGHEQFF
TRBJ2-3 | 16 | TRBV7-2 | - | CASSFRGGSSPDTQYF
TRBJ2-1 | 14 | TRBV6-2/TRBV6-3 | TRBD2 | CASRSGGSYNEQFF
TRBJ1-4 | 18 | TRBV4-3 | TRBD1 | CASSQEAGTGGAGEKLFF
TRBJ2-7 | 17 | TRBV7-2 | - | CASSLDGRAGPTYEQYF
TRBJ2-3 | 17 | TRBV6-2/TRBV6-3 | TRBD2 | CASSSGLARGGTDTQYF
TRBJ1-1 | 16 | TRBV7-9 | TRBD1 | CASSLRDSIPGTEAFF
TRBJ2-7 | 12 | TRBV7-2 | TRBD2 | CATSGRTYEQYF
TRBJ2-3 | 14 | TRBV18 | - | CASSPQGMSDTQYF